Listed here are 10 T cell receptor beta chains from one sample, sequenced in a study of Tregs in tolerant kidney transplant recipients (dated by TCRdb to between 2019 and 2020). Library preparation employed the immunoSEQ multiplex PCR assay. TCRdb's version of the immuneACCESS table is confined to in-frame rearrangements and falls short of the full clone set. An unresolved V gene accounts for under half of the shortfall where checked; the remainder is of unknown origin. The table for this sample lists fewer than 45,000 clones; nearly 97% of them were counted only once. The ten largest account for 0.37% of the sample. These TCRs' antigens remain unknown. Sequenced material: Tregs from blood cultured with allogeneic cells. These receptor sequences come from a human donor in good health.

The J gene is TRBJ1-2, the V gene TRBV10-2, with 7 bases matching TRBD1. The CDR3 has 15 amino acids. V dropped 2 bases and J dropped 4; count of bases not matched to a gene: 7. Germline-derived CDR1 and CDR2 are WSHSY and SAAADI. As DNA, the CDR3 is TGCGCCAGCAGTGAGAAGTCCCAGGGGGGCTATGGCTACACCTTC. Protein: CASSEKSQGGYGYTF.

This rearrangement joins TRBV18 to TRBJ2-5; D is undetermined. V was cut by 6 bases and J by 2 bases, with 7 bases left in between. Germline V gene sequence: CDR1 KGHSH, CDR2 LQKENI. This CDR3 contains 12 residues. The CDR3 spells CASSTIQETQYF. The CDR3 DNA is TGTGCCAGCTCTACCATTCAAGAGACCCAGTACTTC.

The chain couples TRBV7-2 to TRBJ2-7, with 7 positions matching TRBD2. In germline, CDR1 is SGHTA, CDR2 FQGNSA. This CDR3 has 15 residues. V shed 5 bases, J shed 3 bases, and the junction held 10 bases outside the gene matches. The DNA for the CDR3 is TGTGCCAGCAGCCCTAGAGCCGGGAGGAGCTACGAGCAGTACTTC. Protein product: CASSPRAGRSYEQYF.

V and J are TRBV7-2 and TRBJ2-7; D is possibly TRBD1 (6 bases). CDR1 is SGHTA, CDR2 FQGNSA, per germline. The CDR3 sequence is 13 residues long. Trimming stripped 5 bases from V and 1 base from J, with 9 bases between. The CDR3 region is CASSRTDSYEQYF. The CDR3 DNA reads TGTGCCAGCAGCCGGACAGATTCCTACGAGCAGTACTTC.

This clone was observed once. The chain links TRBV18 to TRBJ2-5; D gene ambiguous. V dropped 1 base and J dropped 4 bases, with 10 bases sitting between them. The CDR3 loop spans 14 amino acids. Germline values: CDR1 KGHSH, CDR2 LQKENI. The CDR3 sequence: CASSPQAAGETQYF. The DNA for the CDR3 is TGTGCCAGCTCACCACAGGCCGCTGGAGAGACCCAGTACTTC. Using reference TRBV18 and TRBJ2-5 for the parts outside the CDR3, the full variable domain is NAGVMQNPRHLVRRRGQEARLRCSPMKGHSHVYWYRQLPEEGLKFMVYLQKENIIDESGMPKERFSAEFPKEGPSILRIQQVVRGDSAAYFCASSPQAAGETQYFGPGTRLLVL.

The CDR3 loop is CASSISGRTGTGELFF. The CDR3 DNA sequence: TGTGCCAGTAGTATTAGCGGGAGAACGGGCACCGGGGAGCTGTTTTTT. The chain employs TRBV19 and TRBJ2-2; 9 bases agree with TRBD2. The CDR3 consists of 16 residues. Germline CDR1 reads LNHDA; CDR2 reads SQIVND (reference sequence). V shed 3 bases, J shed 4 bases, and the junction held 6 bases outside the gene matches.

V is TRBV7-2 and J is TRBJ2-3, with 9 bases that match TRBD2. J lost 5 bases, V lost 3 bases, and 6 bases had no gene match. The CDR3 totals 15 residues. Per the germline V gene, CDR1 is SGHTA and CDR2 is FQGNSA. CDR3 sequence: CASSFAGGPGDTQYF. CDR3 DNA: TGTGCCAGCAGCTTCGCGGGGGGGCCCGGAGATACGCAGTATTTT.

This chain uses TRBV5-5 with TRBJ1-1; D is possibly TRBD1 (6 bases). Germline CDR1 reads SGHKS; CDR2 reads YYEKEE (reference sequence). Trimming cost V 2 bases and J 5 bases, with 13 bases left between them. The CDR3 has 14 amino acids. CDR3 nucleotide sequence: TGTGCCAGCAGCTTTAGGGGGTCTTTGACTGAAGCTTTCTTT. Translated: CASSFRGSLTEAFF.

A single count supports this clone. The J gene is TRBJ2-7, the V gene TRBV29-1, with TRBD1 matching over 8 bases. Germline values: CDR1 SQVTM, CDR2 ANQGSEA. The CDR3 sequence is 15 residues long. After removal of 1 base from V and 4 bases from J, the junction contained 9 bases not matched to a gene. CDR3 amino acids: CSVEVGGRGLYEQYF. The CDR3 DNA reads TGCAGCGTTGAAGTCGGGGGCAGGGGGCTATACGAGCAGTACTTC.

The chain employs TRBV19 and TRBJ1-1; TRBD1 is a possible D gene (5 bases). This CDR3 is 18 amino acids long. The germline CDR1 and CDR2 sequences are LNHDA and SQIVND (reference sequence). With 0 bases removed from V and 6 bases from J, the gap between germline ends came to 23 bases. This CDR3 is CASSIDGGRGTLRAEAFF. CDR3 nucleotides: TGTGCCAGTAGTATAGATGGCGGCCGCGGGACTTTAAGGGCTGAAGCTTTCTTT.